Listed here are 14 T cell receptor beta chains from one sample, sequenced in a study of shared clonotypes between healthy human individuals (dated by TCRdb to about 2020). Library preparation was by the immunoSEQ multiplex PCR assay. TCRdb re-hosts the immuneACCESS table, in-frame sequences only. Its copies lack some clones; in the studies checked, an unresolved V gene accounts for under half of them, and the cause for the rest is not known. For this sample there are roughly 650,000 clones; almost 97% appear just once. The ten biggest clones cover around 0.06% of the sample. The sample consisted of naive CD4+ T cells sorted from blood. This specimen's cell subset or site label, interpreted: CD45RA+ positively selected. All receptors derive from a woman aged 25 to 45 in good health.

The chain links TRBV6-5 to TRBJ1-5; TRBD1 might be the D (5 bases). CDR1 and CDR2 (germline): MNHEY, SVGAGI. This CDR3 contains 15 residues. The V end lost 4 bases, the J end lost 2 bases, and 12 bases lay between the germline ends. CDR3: CASSFDSSGNQPQHF. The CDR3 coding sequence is TGTGCCAGCAGTTTCGACAGTTCTGGCAATCAGCCCCAGCATTTT.

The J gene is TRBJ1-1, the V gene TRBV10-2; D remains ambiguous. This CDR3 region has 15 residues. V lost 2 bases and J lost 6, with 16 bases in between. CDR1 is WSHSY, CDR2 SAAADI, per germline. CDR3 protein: CASSEKYKGFAEAFF. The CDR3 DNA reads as TGCGCCAGCAGTGAGAAGTATAAGGGTTTCGCTGAAGCTTTCTTT.

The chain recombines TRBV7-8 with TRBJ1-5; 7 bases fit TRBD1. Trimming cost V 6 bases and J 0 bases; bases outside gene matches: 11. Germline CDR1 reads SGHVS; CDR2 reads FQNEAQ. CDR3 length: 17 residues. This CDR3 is CASSSMDRRYSNQPQHF. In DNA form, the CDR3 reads TGTGCCAGCAGTTCAATGGACAGGAGATATAGCAATCAGCCCCAGCATTTT.

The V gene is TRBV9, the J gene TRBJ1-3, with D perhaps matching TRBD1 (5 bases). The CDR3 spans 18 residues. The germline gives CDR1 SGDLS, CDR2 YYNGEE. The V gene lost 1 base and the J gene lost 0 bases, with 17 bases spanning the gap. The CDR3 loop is CASSVRQRASASGNTIYF. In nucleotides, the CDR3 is TGTGCCAGCAGCGTAAGACAGAGAGCTAGCGCCTCTGGAAACACCATATATTTT.

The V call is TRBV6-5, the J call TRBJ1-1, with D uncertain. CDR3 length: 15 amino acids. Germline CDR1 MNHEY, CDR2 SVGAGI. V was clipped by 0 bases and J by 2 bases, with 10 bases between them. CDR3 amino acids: CASSYSMTDNTEAFF. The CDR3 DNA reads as TGTGCCAGCAGTTACTCGATGACGGATAACACTGAAGCTTTCTTT.

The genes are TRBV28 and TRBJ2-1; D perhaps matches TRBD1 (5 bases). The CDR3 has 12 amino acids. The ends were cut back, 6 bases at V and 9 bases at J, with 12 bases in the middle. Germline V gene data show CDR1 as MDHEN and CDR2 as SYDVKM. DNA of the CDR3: TGTGCCAGCAGAAGCCCAGGGTCTGAGCAGTTCTTC. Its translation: CASRSPGSEQFF.

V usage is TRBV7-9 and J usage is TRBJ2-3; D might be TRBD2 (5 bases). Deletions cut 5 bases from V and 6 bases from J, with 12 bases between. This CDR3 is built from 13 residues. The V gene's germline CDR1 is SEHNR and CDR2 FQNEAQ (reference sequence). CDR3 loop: CASSTGSGDTQYF. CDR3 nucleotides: TGTGCCAGCAGCACGGGGTCCGGCGATACGCAGTATTTT. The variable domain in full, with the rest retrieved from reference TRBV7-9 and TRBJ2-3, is DTGVSQNPRHKITKRGQNVTFRCDPISEHNRLYWYRQTLGQGPEFLTYFQNEAQLEKSRLLSDRFSAERPKGSFSTLEIQRTEQGDSAMYLCASSTGSGDTQYFGPGTRLTVL.

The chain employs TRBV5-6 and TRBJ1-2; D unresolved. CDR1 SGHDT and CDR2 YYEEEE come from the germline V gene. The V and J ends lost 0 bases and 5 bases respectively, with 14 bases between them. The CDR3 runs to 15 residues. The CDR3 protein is CASSLGTTGYYGYTF. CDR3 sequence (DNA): TGTGCCAGCAGCTTGGGGACGACGGGGTATTATGGCTACACCTTC.

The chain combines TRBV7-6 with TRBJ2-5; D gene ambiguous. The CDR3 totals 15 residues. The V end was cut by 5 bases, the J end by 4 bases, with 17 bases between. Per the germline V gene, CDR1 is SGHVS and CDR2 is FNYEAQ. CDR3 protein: CASSPEVKVLETQYF. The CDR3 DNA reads TGTGCCAGCAGCCCCGAAGTTAAAGTTCTAGAGACCCAGTACTTC.

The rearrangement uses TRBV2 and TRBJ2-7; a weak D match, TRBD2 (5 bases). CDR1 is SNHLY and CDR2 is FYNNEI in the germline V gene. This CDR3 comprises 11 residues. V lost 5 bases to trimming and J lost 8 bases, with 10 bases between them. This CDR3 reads CASSQTNQQYF. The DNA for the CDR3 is TGTGCCAGCAGTCAGACTAACCAGCAGTACTTC.

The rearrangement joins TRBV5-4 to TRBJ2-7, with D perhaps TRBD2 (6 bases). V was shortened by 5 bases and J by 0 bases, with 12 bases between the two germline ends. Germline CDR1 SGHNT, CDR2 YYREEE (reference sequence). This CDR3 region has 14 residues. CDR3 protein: CASSGSGSSYEQYF. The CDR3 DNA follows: TGTGCCAGCAGTGGTAGCGGAAGCTCCTACGAGCAGTACTTC.

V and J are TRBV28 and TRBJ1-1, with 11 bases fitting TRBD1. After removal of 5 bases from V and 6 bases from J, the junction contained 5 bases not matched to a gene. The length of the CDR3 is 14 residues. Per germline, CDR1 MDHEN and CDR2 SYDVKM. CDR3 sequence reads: CASSGQGANAEAFF. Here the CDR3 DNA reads TGTGCCAGCAGTGGACAGGGGGCTAACGCTGAAGCTTTCTTT. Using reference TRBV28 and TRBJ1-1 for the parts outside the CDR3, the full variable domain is DVKVTQSSRYLVKRTGEKVFLECVQDMDHENMFWYRQDPGLGLRLIYFSYDVKMKEKGDIPEGYSVSREKKERFSLILESASTNQTSMYLCASSGQGANAEAFFGQGTRLTVV.

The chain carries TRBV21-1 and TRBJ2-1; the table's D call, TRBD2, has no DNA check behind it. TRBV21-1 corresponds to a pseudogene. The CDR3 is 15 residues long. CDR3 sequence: CASSTTSGNYNEQFF. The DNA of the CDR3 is TGTGCCAGCAGCACCACTAGCGGAAACTACAATGAGCAGTTCTTC.

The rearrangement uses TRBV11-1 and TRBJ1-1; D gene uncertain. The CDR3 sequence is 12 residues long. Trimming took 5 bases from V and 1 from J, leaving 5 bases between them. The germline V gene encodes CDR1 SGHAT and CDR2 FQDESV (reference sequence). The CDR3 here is CASSPGNTEAFF. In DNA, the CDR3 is TGTGCCAGCAGCCCAGGGAACACTGAAGCTTTCTTT.